This T cell receptor (beta chain) was profiled in a study of CD8 T cells in Susac syndrome. It was with random hexamers that roughly 0.45 to 1 ug RNA was reverse transcribed. The immunoSEQ assay covered 54 Vbeta and 13 Jbeta segments for CDR3. TCRdb called the immunoSEQ multiplex PCR reads again in MiXCR, with one record for every CDR3 protein. The table includes about 400,000 distinct CDR3 sequences, 75% to 90% detected once. Comments on this clonotype: What it binds is not known.

In blood CD8+ and CD4+ T cells, TCR beta underwent sequencing. FACS enriched CD8+ TEMRA cells, while bulk CD8+ and CD4+ were negatively isolated. V was clipped by 3 bases and J by 4 bases, with 18 bases between them. Germline lookup yields CDR1 SGDLS and CDR2 YYNGEE. The CDR3 is 16 residues long. Study observations and caveats: In its TCR sequencing and HLA analysis, the study acknowledged that the number of individuals was relatively small.

Source material: CD8+ T cells from PBMCs. This receptor was taken from a human donor with multiple sclerosis. The chain uses TRBV9 and TRBJ2-3, with D possibly TRBD1 on 6 matching bases. Here the CDR3 DNA reads TGTGCCAGCAGCGAAAGGACAGAAGAGAGCGCAGATACGCAGTATTTT. Its protein product is CASSERTEESADTQYF.